Below, 26 T cell receptor beta chains from the same sample are listed, as sequenced in a study of vaccination effects on CD4 cells after COVID-19 (dated by TCRdb to about 2022). The library was obtained by the immunoSEQ multiplex PCR assay. In TCRdb, the immuneACCESS table is reduced to in-frame sequences with V and J assigned. These tables do not hold every clone; where another copy was compared, an unresolved V gene accounts for under half, and the others remain unexplained. Present in this sample are roughly 35,000 clones, 66% of which were seen just once. The ten largest clones represent under 15% of the sample. These receptors lack a known antigen. The ViraFEST assay stimulated PBMC with viral peptide pools and then used TCR sequencing to identify antigen-specific CD4+ T cell clonotypes by expansion. After more than nine days of culture, CD4+ T cells were isolated with the EasySep CD4+ T cell isolation kit. Negative nucleocapsid antibody results before and after vaccination confirmed that the healthy vaccine recipients had no prior SARS-CoV-2 infection.

Here the sequenced sample was CD4+ T cells from PBMCs cultured with HCoV-OC43 spike peptides, taken before COVID-19 vaccination. In light of the paper, this sample's cell subset or site label describes: HCoV-OC43 spike overlapping peptide pool stimulation. The receptors derive from a human donor who received a COVID-19 vaccine.

The rearrangement uses TRBV5-1 and TRBJ2-5; tentatively, D is TRBD1 or TRBD2 (5 bases each). This CDR3 has 12 amino acids. Trimming took off 4 bases at V and 4 bases at J, with 8 bases between the two ends. Germline values: CDR1 SGHRS, CDR2 YFSETQ. CDR3 sequence: CASSQRGETQYF. CDR3 DNA: TGCGCCAGCAGCCAGAGGGGAGAGACCCAGTACTTC.

This clone was observed a handful of times. J is TRBJ1-2 and V is TRBV18; D not resolved. Germline CDR1 KGHSH, CDR2 LQKENI. The CDR3 runs to 14 residues. The V and J ends lost 6 bases and 0 bases respectively, with 11 bases between them. The CDR3 loop is CASSVDTANYGYTF. In DNA, the CDR3 is TGTGCCAGCTCGGTCGACACTGCTAACTATGGCTACACCTTC.

V is TRBV6-5 and J is TRBJ2-7; TRBD2 aligns across 8 bases. Germline CDR1 MNHEY, CDR2 SVGAGI. This CDR3 contains 15 residues. The trim removed 6 bases at V and 4 bases at J, leaving 11 bases unmatched. The CDR3 loop is CASRNTGGAGYEQYF. The CDR3 DNA sequence: TGTGCCAGCAGAAATACCGGGGGGGCCGGGTACGAGCAGTACTTC.

V gene TRBV27 combines with J gene TRBJ1-6; no reliable D call. The germline V gene encodes CDR1 MNHEY and CDR2 SMNVEV (reference sequence). The ends were cut back, 6 bases at V and 13 bases at J, with 13 bases in the middle. This CDR3 is built from 12 residues. CDR3: CASSWTGKPLHF. CDR3 nucleotides: TGTGCCAGCAGCTGGACGGGGAAGCCCCTCCACTTT.

This clone showed up just a few times. The rearrangement uses TRBV7-2 and TRBJ1-3; no reliable D call. Trimming shortened V by 5 bases and J by 0 bases, and 14 bases separated the two germline ends. Germline V gene data show CDR1 as SGHTA and CDR2 as FQGNSA. The CDR3 is 16 amino acids. The CDR3: CASSPPALGSGNTIYF. The CDR3, as DNA: TGTGCCAGCAGCCCCCCAGCATTGGGCTCTGGAAACACCATATATTTT.

The V and J genes are TRBV10-2 and TRBJ1-1, with D possibly being TRBD1 (6 bases). From germline, CDR1 is WSHSY and CDR2 SAAADI. The CDR3 runs to 15 residues. Trimming removed 2 bases at V and 5 bases at J, with 15 bases between. The CDR3: CASSELQGVWTEAFF. Here the CDR3 DNA reads TGCGCCAGCAGTGAGCTACAGGGCGTATGGACTGAAGCTTTCTTT.

This clone was found a few times. DNA for the CDR3: TGTGCCTGGAACACACTCTCTGGAAACACCATATATTTT. It encodes CAWNTLSGNTIYF. The V and J genes are TRBV30 and TRBJ1-3; no clear D. V gave up 4 bases and J gave up 0 bases, with 7 bases separating them. This CDR3 spans 13 amino acids. Germline V gene data show CDR1 as GTSNPN and CDR2 as SVGIG (reference sequence). Complete variable domain (other parts from reference TRBV30 and TRBJ1-3): SQTIHQWPATLVQPVGSPLSLECTVEGTSNPNLYWYRQAAGRGLQLLFYSVGIGQISSEVPQNLSASRPQDRQFILSSKKLLLSDSGFYLCAWNTLSGNTIYFGEGSWLTVV.

The V call is TRBV5-6, the J call TRBJ1-3, with 9 bases identical to TRBD1. This CDR3 is 15 amino acids long. Germline V gives CDR1 SGHDT, CDR2 YYEEEE. After removal of 1 base from V and 4 bases from J, the junction contained 3 bases not matched to a gene. The CDR3: CASSLTGGAGNTIYF. The CDR3 nucleotides read TGTGCCAGCAGCTTGACAGGGGGCGCGGGAAACACCATATATTTT.

This clone was counted a single time. The chain is built from TRBV6-5 and TRBJ2-2, with D hard to call. V lost 7 bases, J lost 4 bases, and 16 bases lay in between. The CDR3 runs to 15 residues. Germline V gene lookup returns CDR1 MNHEY and CDR2 SVGAGI. This chain's CDR3 is CASMGLEISTGELFF. CDR3 DNA: TGTGCCAGCATGGGTCTAGAGATTAGCACCGGGGAGCTGTTTTTT.

Only a few counts were recorded for this clone. The rearrangement uses TRBV11-2 and TRBJ2-2; D perhaps matches TRBD1 (6 bases). The CDR3 is made up of 14 amino acids. With 6 bases removed from V and 0 bases from J, the gap between germline ends came to 8 bases. The germline gives CDR1 SGHAT, CDR2 FQNNGV. In DNA, the CDR3 is TGTGCCAGCAGACAGGGAGCGAACACCGGGGAGCTGTTTTTT. This gives the protein CASRQGANTGELFF.

CDR3 bases: TGTGCCAGCAACCCACAGGGGGCGGGTACTGAAGCTTTCTTT. It is translated as CASNPQGAGTEAFF. The gene calls are TRBV6-5 and TRBJ1-1; 9 nucleotides line up with TRBD1. The trim removed 7 bases at V and 5 bases at J, leaving 8 bases unmatched. CDR1 and CDR2 from the germline V gene are MNHEY and SVGAGI. CDR3 length: 14 amino acids.

The V call is TRBV7-9, the J call TRBJ2-7; perhaps TRBD1 as D (6 bases). The CDR3 length is 15 residues. Trimming took off 6 bases at V and 4 bases at J, with 19 bases between the two ends. Germline CDR1 SEHNR, CDR2 FQNEAQ (reference sequence). CDR3: CASRLEQGLWYEQYF. CDR3 DNA: TGTGCCAGCAGACTTGAGCAGGGGCTGTGGTACGAGCAGTACTTC.

The CDR3 nucleotides read TGTGCCAGCAGCCTGAGACCTAAAGAGACCCAGTACTTC. Translation: CASSLRPKETQYF. The J gene is TRBJ2-5, the V gene TRBV3-1 (or the pseudogene TRBV3-2); D ambiguous. Germline assignment: CDR1 LGHDT and CDR2 YNNKEL (reference sequence). V was shortened by 4 bases and J by 3 bases, with 9 bases between the two germline ends. The length of the CDR3 is 13 residues.

This clone was found a few times. The chain couples TRBV12-3 or TRBV12-4 to TRBJ2-7, with TRBD1 matching 8 bases. Losses at the gene ends were 9 bases for V and 2 bases for J; bases not matched to a gene: 3. This CDR3 has 12 residues. CDR3 loop: CASKGQAYEQYF. In nucleotides, the CDR3 is TGTGCCAGTAAGGGACAGGCCTACGAGCAGTACTTC.

This clone was detected only a few times. The J gene is TRBJ1-5, the V gene TRBV6-2 or TRBV6-3; no definite D call. The CDR3 covers 13 residues. Per germline, CDR1 MNHEY and CDR2 SVGEGT. V was pared by 1 base and J by 10 bases, with 11 bases between. CDR3 region: CASSYYPPLPQHF. CDR3 DNA sequence: TGTGCCAGCAGTTACTACCCGCCCCTTCCCCAGCATTTT.

The chain couples TRBV6-5 to TRBJ2-5; TRBD1 aligns across 8 bases. After removal of 7 bases from V and 5 bases from J, the junction contained 9 bases not matched to a gene. CDR3 length equals 14 residues. Germline-derived CDR1 and CDR2 are MNHEY and SVGAGI. The CDR3 sequence: CASTRQGMKETQYF. In DNA, the CDR3 is TGTGCCAGCACCCGACAGGGGATGAAGGAGACCCAGTACTTC.

The V call is TRBV10-1, the J call TRBJ2-7; 13 bases are a match to TRBD2. Germline CDR1 WNHNN, CDR2 SYGVQD (reference sequence). Unmatched junction bases numbered 8, after V lost 0 bases and J lost 3 bases. This CDR3 contains 18 residues. The CDR3 bases are TGCGCCAGCAGTGAGTCGGGAACCGGGACTAGCGGGATCTACGAGCAGTACTTC. Translation: CASSESGTGTSGIYEQYF.

The chain links TRBV6-6 to TRBJ2-7; no clear D gene. This CDR3 has 13 residues. Germline-derived CDR1 and CDR2 are MNHNY and SVGAGI (reference sequence). The V end lost 1 base, the J end lost 0 bases, and 4 bases lay between the germline ends. The CDR3 bases are TGTGCCAGCAGTTACTGGAGCTCCTACGAGCAGTACTTC. Translation gives CASSYWSSYEQYF.

This sequence joins TRBV5-4 and TRBJ1-2, with D perhaps matching TRBD1 (5 bases). V lost 3 bases and J lost 4, with 7 bases in between. The CDR3 is made up of 12 amino acids. Per germline, CDR1 SGHNT and CDR2 YYREEE (reference sequence). CDR3 in amino acids: CASSSDTYGYTF. CDR3 nucleotide sequence: TGTGCCAGCAGCTCGGACACCTATGGCTACACCTTC.

The chain recombines TRBV6-5 with TRBJ2-4, with D perhaps TRBD2 (6 bases). Germline CDR1 and CDR2: MNHEY and SVGAGI. V was cut by 2 bases and J by 6 bases, with 11 bases left in between. This CDR3 region has 14 residues. The CDR3 protein is CASSYGGDVNIQYF. CDR3 DNA sequence: TGTGCCAGCAGTTACGGCGGGGACGTAAACATTCAGTACTTC.

The chain couples TRBV11-2 to TRBJ1-5, with a weak D call TRBD1 (6 bases). Trimming shortened V by 3 bases and J by 4 bases, and 7 bases separated the two germline ends. CDR1 and CDR2 (germline): SGHAT, FQNNGV. The length of the CDR3 is 13 residues. The CDR3 here is CASSFGQNQPQHF. The CDR3, as DNA: TGTGCCAGCAGCTTTGGACAGAATCAGCCCCAGCATTTT.

This clone has just a few counts. An end of the junction differs from the germline gene, which may be a read error. The V gene is TRBV2, the J gene TRBJ2-2; tentatively, D is TRBD2 (6 bases). The CDR3 covers 15 residues. The germline V gene has CDR1 SNHLY and CDR2 FYNNEI. CDR3 region: CASSDQGGNSGELFF. In DNA form, the CDR3 reads TGTGCCAGCAGCGACCAGGGCGGGAACTCCGGGGAGCTGTTTTTT.

This clone was observed a single time. The chain is built from TRBV6-5 and TRBJ2-7, with 7 bases matching TRBD1. From germline, CDR1 is MNHEY and CDR2 SVGAGI. The CDR3 consists of 14 residues. Trimming at V came to 1 base and at J to 1 base, leaving 1 base not matched to a gene. CDR3 sequence reads: CASSYYRGSYEQYF. CDR3 DNA sequence: TGTGCCAGCAGTTACTACAGGGGTTCCTACGAGCAGTACTTC.

The genes are TRBV5-1 and TRBJ2-7; D remains ambiguous. V was cut by 0 bases and J by 6 bases, with 7 bases left in between. CDR1 is SGHRS, CDR2 YFSETQ, per germline. CDR3 length: 12 residues. The CDR3 protein is CASSLDTPEQYF. Written as DNA, the CDR3 is TGCGCCAGCAGCTTGGACACCCCCGAGCAGTACTTC.

This clone was seen just once. This chain joins TRBV7-9 and TRBJ1-2; TRBD1 agrees at 9 bases. Per the germline V gene, CDR1 is SEHNR and CDR2 is FQNEAQ (reference sequence). This CDR3 comprises 17 residues. The J segment lost 8 bases and the V segment lost 0 bases, leaving 13 bases of the junction unmatched. As DNA, the CDR3 is TGTGCCAGCAGCTTAGCACAGGGGGCGATGAGTTCGGGGGGCTACACCTTC. Protein product: CASSLAQGAMSSGGYTF.

The gene calls are TRBV5-1 and TRBJ1-4; no reliable D call. Trimming stripped 2 bases from V and 0 bases from J, with 5 bases between. Germline V gene lookup returns CDR1 SGHRS and CDR2 YFSETQ. The CDR3 length is 14 residues. The DNA of the CDR3 is TGCGCCAGCAGCTTATCCACAACTAATGAAAAACTGTTTTTT. Translated, it gives CASSLSTTNEKLFF.